A single T cell receptor (beta chain) is shown here with its context. The repertoire was sequenced with immunoSEQ multiplex PCR; TCRdb's copy has only in-frame clones and lacks some. The repertoire includes roughly 390,000 clones, about 88% of them detected once, and around 3.4% sits in the top ten. The data stem from a study of Ad26.COV2.S vaccination and SARS-CoV-2 variants. Across the study: The study gave Ad26.COV2.S intramuscularly, once or twice 56 days apart.

Treatment defined: around 19 received Ad26.COV2.S at low or high dose, single or two shots; about 5 received placebo; per-sample allocation not given. Sampling was done on day 63 after the first vaccine or placebo injection. Germline lookup yields CDR1 MNHEY and CDR2 SMNVEV (reference sequence). The V and J ends lost 3 bases and 13 bases respectively, with 10 bases between them. This CDR3 contains 11 residues. The material sequenced was peripheral blood, taken in a trial of Ad26.COV2.S vaccine versus placebo. This receptor was identified in a person aged 18-65 years who received the Ad26.COV2.S COVID-19 vaccine or a placebo. The chain uses TRBV27 and TRBJ2-1, with a tentative D call TRBD2 (7 bases). CDR3 loop: CASSLGGLQFF. The CDR3 DNA follows: TGTGCCAGCAGTTTGGGGGGGCTTCAGTTCTTC.